Listed below are T cell receptor beta chains from one sample, sequenced in a study of blood T cell repertoires in COVID-19. Produced via immunoSEQ multiplex PCR; TCRdb's table is partial and in-frame only. The sample includes around 300,000 clones, roughly 84% seen only once; the top ten take 1%. The specimen sequenced was peripheral blood. These receptor sequences come from a man aged 50-59 years with active or convalescent COVID-19. Each CDR3 is given with its conserved first and last residue. The D gene is left open where the match is weak. Part of the rows lack a size; the others show once, few, many or a class for expanded clones.

TGTGCCAGCAGTCCGCCACAGAACACTGAAGCTTTCTTT	CASSPPQNTEAFF	NA	13	TRBV28	TRBJ1-1	NA
TGTGCCAGCAGTCCGGGACAGGGGCTCTATGGCTACACCTTC	CASSPGQGLYGYTF	TRBD1	14	TRBV2	TRBJ1-2	NA
TGCGCCAGCAGCTTGGAAGGGACAGGGGCTGGAAACACCATATATTTT	CASSLEGTGAGNTIYF	TRBD1	16	TRBV5-1	TRBJ1-3	NA
TGTGCCAGTAGTATACTAGCGGGGGAAGATGAGCAGTTCTTC	CASSILAGEDEQFF	TRBD2	14	TRBV19	TRBJ2-1	NA
TGCAGCGCGACCCCAGGGGTTGAAGCTTTCTTT	CSATPGVEAFF	NA	11	TRBV29-1	TRBJ1-1	NA
TGTGCCAGCTCACCACCCGCGGGTGGGGAGACCCAGTACTTC	CASSPPAGGETQYF	NA	14	TRBV18	TRBJ2-5	NA
TGTGCCAGCAGCGTAGAGCGGGGGGGCCCAGATACGCAGTATTTT	CASSVERGGPDTQYF	TRBD2	15	TRBV9	TRBJ2-3	NA
TGCGCCAGCAGCCCCCGGGGGGGGAGTCAGCCCCAGCATTTT	CASSPRGGSQPQHF	NA	14	TRBV5-1	TRBJ1-5	NA
TGCGCCAGCAGCACGGACAGGGTTGGTTCACCCCTCCACTTT	CASSTDRVGSPLHF	TRBD1	14	TRBV5-1	TRBJ1-6	NA
TGTGCCAGCAGCCAGGGGAGCGCATTCCTAACAAACATGAACACTGAAGCTTTCTTT	CASSQGSAFLTNMNTEAFF	NA	19	TRBV4-2	TRBJ1-1	NA
TGCGCCAGCAGCCAAGGGACTAGCGGGGGGGCAACACAAGAGACCCAGTACTTC	CASSQGTSGGATQETQYF	TRBD2	18	TRBV4-3	TRBJ2-5	once
TGTGCCAGCAGCCCTGGGACAGGATACAATCAGCCCCAGCATTTT	CASSPGTGYNQPQHF	TRBD1	15	TRBV3-1/TRBV3-2	TRBJ1-5	NA
TGTGCCAGCAGTTTTGAGGGGGCCAGCAGGAATTCACCCCTCCACTTT	CASSFEGASRNSPLHF	TRBD1	16	TRBV28	TRBJ1-6	NA
TGTGCCACCAGTGATAGGGGACAGATATATGGCTACACCTTC	CATSDRGQIYGYTF	TRBD1	14	TRBV24-1	TRBJ1-2	few
TGTGCCAGCAGTACAACGCGACTAGTTGGTAAAGAGACCCAGTACTTC	CASSTTRLVGKETQYF	NA	16	TRBV6-6	TRBJ2-5	NA
TGTGCCAGCTCACCAAGGACAGGGACGGAGGAAAAACTGTTTTTT	CASSPRTGTEEKLFF	TRBD1	15	TRBV18	TRBJ1-4	NA
TGTGCCAGCAGCTGGGGGGAGAGAGCTTTCTTT	CASSWGERAFF	NA	11	TRBV28	TRBJ1-1	NA
TGTGCCAGCAGCCAAGGGACGGAGGGAGGGCAGTTCTTC	CASSQGTEGGQFF	NA	13	TRBV3-1/TRBV3-2	TRBJ2-1	few
TGTGCCAGCAGCCAAAGACCCCCGGGACATTCGGTCTACTATGGCTACACCTTC	CASSQRPPGHSVYYGYTF	NA	18	TRBV3-1/TRBV3-2	TRBJ1-2	few
TGTGCCAGCAGCCGGACAGGGGGTAATTCACCCCTCCACTTT	CASSRTGGNSPLHF	TRBD1	14	TRBV9	TRBJ1-6	NA